This is a list of T cell receptor beta chains from one sample in a study of early stage breast cancer tumors. Method: immunoSEQ multiplex PCR; TCRdb's copy keeps in-frame clones and lacks some. The data contain about 4,800 clones, around two thirds of them seen just once; the ten biggest clones take up approximately 19%. Source material: breast tumor tissue. The receptors derive from a person aged 45-65 years with breast cancer. The CDR3 runs from the conserved cysteine through the conserved F or W. D genes are given only for firm matches. Some rows have no size entry. The others give once, few or many, or a class for an expanded clone.

abundance,j_gene,v_gene,len,d_gene,CDR3nt,CDR3aa
.,TRBJ1-1,TRBV5-1,14,TRBD1,TGCGCCAGCAGCTTGAATGCCAGGGGGCGTGAAGCTTTCTTT,CASSLNARGREAFF
once,TRBJ1-3,TRBV7-2,16,.,TGTGCCAGCAGCGTCTACTCGACGAGCTCTGGAAACACCATATATTTT,CASSVYSTSSGNTIYF
once,TRBJ1-1,TRBV6-5,13,TRBD1,TGTGCCAGCCTTACAGGGGTGAACACTGAAGCTTTCTTT,CASLTGVNTEAFF
.,TRBJ2-7,TRBV11-3,13,.,TGTGCCAGCAGCTTGACGGCCTCCTACGAGCAGTACTTC,CASSLTASYEQYF
.,TRBJ2-5,TRBV7-9,14,.,TGTGCCAGCAGCTTAGCCGGGACCCAAGAGACCCAGTACTTC,CASSLAGTQETQYF
few,TRBJ1-1,TRBV12-5,14,.,TGTGCTAGTGGTTTGGTACTGGAGGGGGCTGAAGCTTTCTTT,CASGLVLEGAEAFF
large,TRBJ2-7,TRBV9,13,TRBD1,TGTGCCAGCAGCGAGGGGACAGGGGACGAGCAGTACTTC,CASSEGTGDEQYF
few,TRBJ2-1,TRBV7-3,12,.,TGTGCCAGCAGCTTAGAGGGGAATGAGCAGTTCTTC,CASSLEGNEQFF
few,TRBJ2-3,TRBV13,15,TRBD2,TGTGCCAGCAGCTTAGGCTCGGGGGGGGGCGATACGCAGTATTTT,CASSLGSGGGDTQYF
few,TRBJ2-7,TRBV5-1,13,.,TGCGCCAGCAGCCCAAGAGGGCAGGGCGAGCAGTACTTC,CASSPRGQGEQYF
few,TRBJ1-5,TRBV9,13,.,TGTGCCAGCAGCGTACAGGGCAATCAGCCCCAGCATTTT,CASSVQGNQPQHF
.,TRBJ2-1,TRBV7-6,20,TRBD2,TGTGCCAGCAGCCCTCGACCGGGACTAGCGGGAGGGCCAACCTACAATGAGCAGTTCTTC,CASSPRPGLAGGPTYNEQFF
.,TRBJ1-2,TRBV10-1,13,.,TGCGCCAGCAGTACTCCGGGAACCTATGGCTACACCTTC,CASSTPGTYGYTF
medium-sized,TRBJ2-7,TRBV7-2,15,TRBD1,TGTGCCAGCAGCTTGCGACAGGGGCCCACCTACGAGCAGTACTTC,CASSLRQGPTYEQYF
few,TRBJ2-3,TRBV27,17,TRBD1,TGTGCCAGCAGTCCGCAGCACAGGGGGCCGAGCACAGATACGCAGTATTTT,CASSPQHRGPSTDTQYF
.,TRBJ1-2,TRBV5-1,14,TRBD1,TGCGCCAGCAGACCCGGGACAGCGAACTATGGCTACACCTTC,CASRPGTANYGYTF
.,TRBJ2-3,TRBV29-1,13,.,TGCAGCGCTCCTGTTGGCAGCCCAGATACGCAGTATTTT,CSAPVGSPDTQYF
.,TRBJ1-3,TRBV13,15,.,TGTGCCAGCAGCTTAGATTCGAGCTCTGGAAACACCATATATTTT,CASSLDSSSGNTIYF
.,TRBJ1-1,TRBV29-1,14,TRBD1,TGCAGCGCCATGGAGCGTGGACAGGGGGATGAAGCTTTCTTT,CSAMERGQGDEAFF
.,TRBJ2-3,TRBV5-4,16,TRBD2,TGTGCCAGCAGCTTGCGGACTAGCGGCTACACAGATACGCAGTATTTT,CASSLRTSGYTDTQYF
once,TRBJ2-1,TRBV29-1,17,TRBD2,TGCAGCGTTCGGGGAGTCTACTTAGCGGGAGGTGATAATGAGCAGTTCTTC,CSVRGVYLAGGDNEQFF
.,TRBJ1-6,TRBV9,15,.,TGTGCCAGCAGCCCCTTGGGTTCGGGGGATTCACCCCTCCACTTT,CASSPLGSGDSPLHF
.,TRBJ2-6,TRBV2,19,.,TGTGCCAGCAGCGGAGCCCCCGGGGGCCTAAGCTCTGGGGCCAACGTCCTGACTTTC,CASSGAPGGLSSGANVLTF
large,TRBJ2-7,TRBV7-6,17,.,TGTGCCAGCAGCCCCGCCGGAAGGCCAACATCCTCCTACGAGCAGTACTTC,CASSPAGRPTSSYEQYF
few,TRBJ2-2,TRBV4-3,15,TRBD1,TGCGCCAGCAGCCAAACGAACAGGGGACCCGGGGAGCTGTTTTTT,CASSQTNRGPGELFF
once,TRBJ2-1,TRBV9,15,.,TGTGCCAGCAGCGTAGAGGATAGCTCCTACAATGAGCAGTTCTTC,CASSVEDSSYNEQFF
few,TRBJ2-1,TRBV19,17,TRBD2,TGTGCCAGTAGTCCAGGGACTAGCGGGAGCTCCTACAATGAGCAGTTCTTC,CASSPGTSGSSYNEQFF
.,TRBJ1-1,TRBV5-5,16,TRBD1,TGTGCCAGCAGCTTGGTTCTGGGGACAGGGGGGACTGAAGCTTTCTTT,CASSLVLGTGGTEAFF
.,TRBJ2-3,TRBV30,14,.,TGTGCCTCCCGGCACGGGGGAAGGGCAGATACGCAGTATTTT,CASRHGGRADTQYF
.,TRBJ2-2,TRBV27,14,TRBD1,TGTGCCAGCGGTACAGGGGCCTACACCGGGGAGCTGTTTTTT,CASGTGAYTGELFF
.,TRBJ1-5,TRBV7-8,18,TRBD1,TGTGCCAGCAGCTTCGGGACAGGGGATGGACATATCAGTCAGCCCCAGCATTTT,CASSFGTGDGHISQPQHF
.,TRBJ2-2,TRBV6-6,13,.,TGTGCCAGCAGGAACACCAACACCGGGGAGCTGTTTTTT,CASRNTNTGELFF